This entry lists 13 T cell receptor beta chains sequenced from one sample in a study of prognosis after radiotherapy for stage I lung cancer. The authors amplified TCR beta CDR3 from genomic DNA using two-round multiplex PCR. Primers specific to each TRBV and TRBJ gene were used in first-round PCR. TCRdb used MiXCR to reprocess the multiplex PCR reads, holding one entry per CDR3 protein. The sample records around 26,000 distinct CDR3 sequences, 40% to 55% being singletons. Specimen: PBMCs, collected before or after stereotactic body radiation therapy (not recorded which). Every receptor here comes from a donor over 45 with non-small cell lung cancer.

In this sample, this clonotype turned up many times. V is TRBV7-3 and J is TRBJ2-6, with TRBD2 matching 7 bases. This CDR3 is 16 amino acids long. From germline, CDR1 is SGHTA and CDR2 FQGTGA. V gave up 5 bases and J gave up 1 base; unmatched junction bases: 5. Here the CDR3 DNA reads TGTGCCAGCAGCCCACCCGGGGGGTCTGGGGCCAACGTCCTGACTTTC. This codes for CASSPPGGSGANVLTF.

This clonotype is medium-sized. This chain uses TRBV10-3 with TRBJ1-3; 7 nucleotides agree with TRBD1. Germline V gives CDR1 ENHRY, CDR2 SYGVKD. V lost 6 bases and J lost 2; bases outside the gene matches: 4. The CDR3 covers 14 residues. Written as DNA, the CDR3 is TGTGCCATCAGCCTCGGGACAGCTGGAAACACCATATATTTT. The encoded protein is CAISLGTAGNTIYF.

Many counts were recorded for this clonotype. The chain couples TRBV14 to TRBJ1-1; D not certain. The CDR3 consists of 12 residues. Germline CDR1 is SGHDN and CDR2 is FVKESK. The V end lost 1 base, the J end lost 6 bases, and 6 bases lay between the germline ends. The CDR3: CASSQVASEAFF. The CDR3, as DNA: TGTGCCAGCAGCCAAGTTGCTTCTGAAGCTTTCTTT.

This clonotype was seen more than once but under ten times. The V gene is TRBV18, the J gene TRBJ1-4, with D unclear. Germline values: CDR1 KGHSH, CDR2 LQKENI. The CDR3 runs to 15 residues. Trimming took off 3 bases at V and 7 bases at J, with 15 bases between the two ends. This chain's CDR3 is CASSPQSSFAEKLFF. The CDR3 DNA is TGTGCCAGCTCACCCCAGAGTTCGTTTGCTGAAAAACTGTTTTTT.

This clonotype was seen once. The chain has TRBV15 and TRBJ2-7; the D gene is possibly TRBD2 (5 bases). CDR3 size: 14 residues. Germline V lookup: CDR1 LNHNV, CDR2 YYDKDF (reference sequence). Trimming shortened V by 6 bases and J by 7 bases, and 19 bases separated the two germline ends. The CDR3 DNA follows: TGTGCCACCAGTCCTGGCGGGTCCCATGGGGAGCAGTACTTC. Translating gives CATSPGGSHGEQYF.

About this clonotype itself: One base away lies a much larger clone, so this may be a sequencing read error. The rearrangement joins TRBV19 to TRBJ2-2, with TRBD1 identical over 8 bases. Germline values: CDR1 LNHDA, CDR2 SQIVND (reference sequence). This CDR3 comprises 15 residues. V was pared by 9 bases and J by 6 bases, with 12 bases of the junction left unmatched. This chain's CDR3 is CARIYRGRFAGELFF. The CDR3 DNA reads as TGTGCCAGGATTTACAGGGGGAGATTCGCCGGGGAGCTGTTTTTT. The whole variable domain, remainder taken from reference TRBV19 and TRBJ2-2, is DGGITQSPKYLFRKEGQNVTLSCEQNLNHDAMYWYRQDPGQGLRLIYYSQIVNDFQKGDIAEGYSVSREKKESFPLTVTSAQKNPTAFYLCARIYRGRFAGELFFGEGSRLTVL.

The CDR3 DNA follows: TGTGCCAGCAGCTTTGACATGGAACTACAGTTCTTC. Amino acid sequence: CASSFDMELQFF. This sequence joins TRBV11-2 and TRBJ2-1; no firm D call. Germline lookup yields CDR1 SGHAT and CDR2 FQNNGV. The CDR3 has 12 residues. Trimming stripped 3 bases from V and 13 bases from J, with 13 bases between.

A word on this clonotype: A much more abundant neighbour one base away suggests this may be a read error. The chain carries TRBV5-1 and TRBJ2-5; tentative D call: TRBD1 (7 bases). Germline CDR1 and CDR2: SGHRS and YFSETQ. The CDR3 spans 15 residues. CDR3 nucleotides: TGCGCCAGCAGCCAGGGGGGAACGTACCAAGAGACCAAGTACTTC. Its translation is CASSQGGTYQETKYF.

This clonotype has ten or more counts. The CDR3 spells CASSRPPGAMETQYF. CDR3 nucleotide sequence: TGTGCCAGCAGCCGTCCCCCAGGGGCTATGGAGACCCAGTACTTC. The V and J genes are TRBV11-2 and TRBJ2-5, with D possibly matching TRBD1 (6 bases). The CDR3 is 15 amino acids. Germline V gene lookup returns CDR1 SGHAT and CDR2 FQNNGV. Trimming removed 5 bases at V and 5 bases at J, with 18 bases between.

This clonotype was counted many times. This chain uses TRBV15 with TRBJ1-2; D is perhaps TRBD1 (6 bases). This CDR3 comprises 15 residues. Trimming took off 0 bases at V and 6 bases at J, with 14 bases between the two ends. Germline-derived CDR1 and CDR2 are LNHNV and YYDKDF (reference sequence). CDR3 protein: CATSRDRGTTNGYTF. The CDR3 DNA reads TGTGCCACCAGCAGAGATAGGGGGACAACCAATGGCTACACCTTC.

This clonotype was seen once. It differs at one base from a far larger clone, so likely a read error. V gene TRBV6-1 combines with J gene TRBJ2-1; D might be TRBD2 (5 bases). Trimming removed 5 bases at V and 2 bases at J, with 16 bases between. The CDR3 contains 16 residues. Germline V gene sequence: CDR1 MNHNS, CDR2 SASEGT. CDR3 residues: CASSYVGVGPYNEQFF. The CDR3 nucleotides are TGTGCCAGCAGTTACGTCGGGGTAGGGCCCTACAATGAGCAGTTCTTC.

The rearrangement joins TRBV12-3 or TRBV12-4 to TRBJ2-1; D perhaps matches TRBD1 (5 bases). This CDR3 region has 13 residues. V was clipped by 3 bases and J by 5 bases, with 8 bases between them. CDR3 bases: TGTGCCAGCAGTTTGGTACAGGACAATGAGCAGTTCTTC. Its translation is CASSLVQDNEQFF.

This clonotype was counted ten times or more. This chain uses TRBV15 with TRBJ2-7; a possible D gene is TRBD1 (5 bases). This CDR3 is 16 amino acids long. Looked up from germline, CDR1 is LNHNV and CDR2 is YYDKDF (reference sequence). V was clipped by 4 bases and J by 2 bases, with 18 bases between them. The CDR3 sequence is CATSTDLRGAAYEQYF. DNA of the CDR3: TGTGCCACCAGCACCGACTTAAGGGGTGCAGCCTACGAGCAGTACTTC. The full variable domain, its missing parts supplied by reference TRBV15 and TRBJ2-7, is DAMVIQNPRYQVTQFGKPVTLSCSQTLNHNVMYWYQQKSSQAPKLLFHYYDKDFNNEADTPDNFQSRRPNTSFCFLDIRSPGLGDTAMYLCATSTDLRGAAYEQYFGPGTRLTVT.